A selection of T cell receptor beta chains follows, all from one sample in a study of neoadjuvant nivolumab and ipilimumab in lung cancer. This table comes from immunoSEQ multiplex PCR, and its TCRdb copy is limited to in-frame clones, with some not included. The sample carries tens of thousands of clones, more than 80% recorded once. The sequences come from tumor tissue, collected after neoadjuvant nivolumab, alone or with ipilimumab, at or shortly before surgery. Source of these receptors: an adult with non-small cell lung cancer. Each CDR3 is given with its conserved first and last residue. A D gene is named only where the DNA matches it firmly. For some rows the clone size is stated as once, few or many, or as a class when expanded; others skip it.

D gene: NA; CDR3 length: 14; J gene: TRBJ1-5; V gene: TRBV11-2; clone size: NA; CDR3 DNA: TGTGCCAGCAGCGACGGGGTTAGCAATCAGCCCCAGCATTTT; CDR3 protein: CASSDGVSNQPQHF
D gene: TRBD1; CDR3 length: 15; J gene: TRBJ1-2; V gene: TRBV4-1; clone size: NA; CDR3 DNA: TGCGCCAGCAGCCCACAGGGGGGGGGCGACTATGGCTACACCTTC; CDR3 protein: CASSPQGGGDYGYTF
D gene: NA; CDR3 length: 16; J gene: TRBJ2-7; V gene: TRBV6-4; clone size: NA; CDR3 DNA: TGTGCCAGCAGTGACTCTCCCGGACAGAGTTTAGGCGAGCAGTACTTC; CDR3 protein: CASSDSPGQSLGEQYF
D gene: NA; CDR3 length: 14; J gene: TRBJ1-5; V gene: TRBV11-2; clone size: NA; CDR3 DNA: TGTGCCAGCAGTCCCGGGACGGCAAATCAGCCCCAGCATTTT; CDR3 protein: CASSPGTANQPQHF
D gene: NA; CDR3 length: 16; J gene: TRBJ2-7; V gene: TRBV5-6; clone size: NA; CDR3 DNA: TGTGCCAGCAGCAACAGACAGGTCCCCCTCATCTACGAGCAGTACTTC; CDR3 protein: CASSNRQVPLIYEQYF
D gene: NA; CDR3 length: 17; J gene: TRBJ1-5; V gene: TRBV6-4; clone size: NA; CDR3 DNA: TGTGCCAGCAGTGACTCGAACGGCCCACAGGGCACCCAGCCCCAGCATTTT; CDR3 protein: CASSDSNGPQGTQPQHF
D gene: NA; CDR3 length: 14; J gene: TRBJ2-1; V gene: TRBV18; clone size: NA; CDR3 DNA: TGTGCCAGCTCACCGGACAGCTCCTACAATGAGCAGTTCTTC; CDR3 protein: CASSPDSSYNEQFF
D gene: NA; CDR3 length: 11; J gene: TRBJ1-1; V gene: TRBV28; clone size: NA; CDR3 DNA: TGTGCCAGCAGTTTAGACAGGGAAGCTTTCTTT; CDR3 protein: CASSLDREAFF
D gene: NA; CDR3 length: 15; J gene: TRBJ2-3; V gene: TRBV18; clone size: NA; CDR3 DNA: TGTGCCAGCTCACCAACCACTACAATCACAGATACGCAGTATTTT; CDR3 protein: CASSPTTTITDTQYF
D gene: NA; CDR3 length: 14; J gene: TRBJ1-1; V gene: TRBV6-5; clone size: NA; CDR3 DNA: TGTGCCAGCAGTAGAGAGGGACAAAGCCCTGAAGCTTTCTTT; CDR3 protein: CASSREGQSPEAFF
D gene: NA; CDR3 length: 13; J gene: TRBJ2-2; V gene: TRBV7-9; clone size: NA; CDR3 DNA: TGTGCCAGCGGAACTGGAGGCACCGGGGAGCTGTTTTTT; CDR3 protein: CASGTGGTGELFF
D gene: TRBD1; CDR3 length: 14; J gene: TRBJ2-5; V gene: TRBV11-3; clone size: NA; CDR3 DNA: TGTGCCAGCAGCTTGACAGGGGTAGGGGAGACCCAGTACTTC; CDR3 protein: CASSLTGVGETQYF
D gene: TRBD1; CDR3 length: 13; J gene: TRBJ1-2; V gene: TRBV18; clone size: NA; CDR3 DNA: TGTGCCAGCTCACCACCGGGGGGACAGGGGCCCTCCTTC; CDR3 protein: CASSPPGGQGPSF
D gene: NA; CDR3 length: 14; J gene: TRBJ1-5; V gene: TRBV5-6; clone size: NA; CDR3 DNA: TGTGCCAGCAGCCGTTACAGGGAGTATCAGCCCCAGCATTTT; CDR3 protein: CASSRYREYQPQHF
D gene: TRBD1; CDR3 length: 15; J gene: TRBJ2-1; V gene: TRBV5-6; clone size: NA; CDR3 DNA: TGTGCCAGCAGCTTGTACAGGGGAAAATACAATGAGCAGTTCTTC; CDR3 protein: CASSLYRGKYNEQFF
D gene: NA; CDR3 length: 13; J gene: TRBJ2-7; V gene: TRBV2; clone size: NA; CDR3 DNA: TGTGCCAGCAGTGTGGGTCCGTCCTACGAGCAGTACTTC; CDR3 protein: CASSVGPSYEQYF
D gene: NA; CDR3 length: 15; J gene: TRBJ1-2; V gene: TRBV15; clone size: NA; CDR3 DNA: TGTGCCACCAGCAGAGATTACAAGCTCCTCTATGGCTACACCTTC; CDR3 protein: CATSRDYKLLYGYTF
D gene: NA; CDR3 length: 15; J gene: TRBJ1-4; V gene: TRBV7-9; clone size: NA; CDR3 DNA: TGTGCCAGCAGCTTTGACAGAGTCTCTAATGAAAAACTGTTTTTT; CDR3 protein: CASSFDRVSNEKLFF
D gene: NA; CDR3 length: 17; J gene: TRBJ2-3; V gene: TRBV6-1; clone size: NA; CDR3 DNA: TGTGCCAGCAGTGGGGGGGGCGCATCTTCAGACACAGATACGCAGTATTTT; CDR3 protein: CASSGGGASSDTDTQYF
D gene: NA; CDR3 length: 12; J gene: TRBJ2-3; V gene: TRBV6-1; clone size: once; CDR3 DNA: TGTGCCAGCAGTGCCTACACAGATACGCAGTATTTT; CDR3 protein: CASSAYTDTQYF
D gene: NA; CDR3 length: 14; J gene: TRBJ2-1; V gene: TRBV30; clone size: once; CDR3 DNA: TGTGCCTGGAGTGTAGGAAGAAGGGTGAATGAGCAGTTCTTC; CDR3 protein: CAWSVGRRVNEQFF
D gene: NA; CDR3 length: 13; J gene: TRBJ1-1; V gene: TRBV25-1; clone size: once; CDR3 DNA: TGTGCCAGCAGCGAAGGCGTGCACACTGAAGCTTTCTTT; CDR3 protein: CASSEGVHTEAFF
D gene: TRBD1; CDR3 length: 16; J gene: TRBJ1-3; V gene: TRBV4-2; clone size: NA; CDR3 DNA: TGTGCCAGCAGCCAGGAGACAGGGCTCTCTGGAAACACCATATATTTT; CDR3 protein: CASSQETGLSGNTIYF
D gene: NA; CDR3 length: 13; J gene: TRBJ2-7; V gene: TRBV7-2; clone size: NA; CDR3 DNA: TGTGCCAGCAGCCGAGGACAGAGGGTTGAGCAGTACTTC; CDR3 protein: CASSRGQRVEQYF
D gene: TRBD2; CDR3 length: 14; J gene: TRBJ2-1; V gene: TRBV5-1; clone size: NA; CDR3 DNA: TGCGCCAGCAGCGGACTAGATCGTTTCGATGAGCAGTTCTTC; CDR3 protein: CASSGLDRFDEQFF
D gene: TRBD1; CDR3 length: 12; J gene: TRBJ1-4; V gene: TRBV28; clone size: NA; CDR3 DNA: TGTGCCACCCAGGGGGGGAATGAAAAACTGTTTTTT; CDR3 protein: CATQGGNEKLFF
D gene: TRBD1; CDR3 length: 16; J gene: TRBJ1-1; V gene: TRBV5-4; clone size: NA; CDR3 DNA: TGTGCCAGCAGCTTAAGAGTGGGACAGGGGAACACTGAAGCTTTCTTT; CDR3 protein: CASSLRVGQGNTEAFF
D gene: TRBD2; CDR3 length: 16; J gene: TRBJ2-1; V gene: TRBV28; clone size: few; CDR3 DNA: TGTGCCAGCAGTTTCGGACTAGCGGGAGGGTATGGTGAGCAGTTCTTC; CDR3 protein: CASSFGLAGGYGEQFF